These 2 T cell receptor beta chains were sequenced from one sample in a study of blood T cells in healthy people across ages (dated by TCRdb to 2015 to 2017). Preparation of the library involved 5' RACE. Data came from an Illumina HiSeq 2500. A second PCR of roughly 7 to 11 cycles was performed with a sample-barcoded 5' primer and a J-beta primer mix. The public reads were reanalyzed by TCRdb: fastp trimming at Q25, MiXCR alignment, in-frame beta chains only. Entries that share a CDR3 protein sequence are merged under the most common genes and DNA. This sample lists 500,000 to 700,000 distinct CDR3 sequences; less than 35% were detected once. The ten largest account for about a sixth of the sample. The sequenced sample consisted of blood. Receptor source: a woman older than 75 in good health.

This clonotype was recorded a few times. The J gene is TRBJ2-1, the V gene TRBV7-2; TRBD1 is a possible D gene (6 bases). The end of the DNA aligns better with TRBJ2-7, so the J call may be wrong. The germline V gene has CDR1 SGHTA and CDR2 FQGNSA. The CDR3 is made up of 17 amino acids. The CDR3 DNA reads TGTGCCAGCAGCTTAGCGGGGGCTTCCAGCTCCTACAATGAGCAGTACTTC. This sequence encodes CASSLAGASSSYNEQYF.

The chain has TRBV4-1 and TRBJ2-1; 7 bases align to TRBD1. CDR3 length: 14 amino acids. Germline-derived CDR1 and CDR2 are MGHRA and YSYEKL. Losses at the gene ends were 2 bases for V and 13 bases for J; bases not matched to a gene: 11. CDR3 nucleotides: TGCGCCAGCAGCCAACTCCCGAAGGGACAGCGACAGTTCTTC. This codes for CASSQLPKGQRQFF.